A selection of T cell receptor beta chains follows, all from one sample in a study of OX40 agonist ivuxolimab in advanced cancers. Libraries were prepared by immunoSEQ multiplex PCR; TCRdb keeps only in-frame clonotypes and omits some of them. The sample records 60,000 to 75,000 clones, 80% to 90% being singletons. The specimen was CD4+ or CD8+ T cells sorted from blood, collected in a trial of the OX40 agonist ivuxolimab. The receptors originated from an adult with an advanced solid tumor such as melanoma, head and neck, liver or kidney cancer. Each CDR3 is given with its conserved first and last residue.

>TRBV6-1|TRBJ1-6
CASNLEGLLTLHF
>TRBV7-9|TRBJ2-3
CASSLGSTGSTDTQYF
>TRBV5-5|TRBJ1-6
CASSLAWTGISSYNSPLHF
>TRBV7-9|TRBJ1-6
CASSLADRANSPLHF
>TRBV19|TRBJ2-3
CASSPQTAWGGRIGFDTQYF
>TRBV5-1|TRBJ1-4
CASSTGDKGANEKLFF
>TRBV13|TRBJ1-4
CASSFGYREKLFF
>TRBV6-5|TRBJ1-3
CASSSNAGNTIYF
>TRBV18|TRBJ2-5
CASSPWKRGLQETQYF
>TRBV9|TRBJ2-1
CASSVGTQFYNEQFF
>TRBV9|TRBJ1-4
CASSGPGTGVGIEKLFF
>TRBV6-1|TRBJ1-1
CATRGGGGGYTEAFF
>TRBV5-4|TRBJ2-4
CASSLETGGAKNIQYF
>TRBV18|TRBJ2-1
CASSPSGGNEQFF
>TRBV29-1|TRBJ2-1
CSVGGLAGAYNEQFF
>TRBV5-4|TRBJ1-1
CASSENRVRNTEAFF
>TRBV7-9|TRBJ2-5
CASSLQETQYF
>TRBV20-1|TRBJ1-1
CSARENTEAFF
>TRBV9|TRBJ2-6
CASSVDVGTGANVLTF
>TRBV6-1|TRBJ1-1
CASSEATAGKGDTEAFF
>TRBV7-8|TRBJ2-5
CASSKTSGGAGQETQYF
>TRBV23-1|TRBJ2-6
CASSQSLIYPRWISGANVLTF
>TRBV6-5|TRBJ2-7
CASSYNRQGAWEQYF
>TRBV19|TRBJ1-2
CASTFRDRVSTNYGYTF
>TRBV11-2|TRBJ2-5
CASSPWRTSGVQETQYF
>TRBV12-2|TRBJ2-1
CASRLVEAGGKSSYNEQFF
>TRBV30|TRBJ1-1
CAWSGRQEAFF